The next 12 T cell receptor delta chains were all read from a single sample in a study of Vδ1+ human thymocytes. Which antigens these TCRs recognize remains unknown. RNA was extracted from the cells and then reverse transcribed. The CDR3 regions were amplified by multiplex PCR from V-gene primers to a constant-region primer. TCRdb re-called clones from the multiplex PCR reads via CATT. The sample has under 80,000 delta-chain clones, more than 30% seen once. General study results and limits: Highly polyclonal TRG and TRD repertoires with Gaussian CDR3 length distributions appeared in thymus.

The sequencing input was Vdelta1+ gamma-delta thymocytes from the thymus. Indicated subset: FACS-sorted CD3+ TCRalphabeta- TCRVdelta1+ TCRVdelta2- thymocytes. The receptors here all came from a boy under two years old who had congenital heart surgery.

There are a few counts of this clone. V and J are TRDV1 and TRDJ1, with 11 bases matching TRDD3. CDR1 and CDR2 (germline): TSWWSYY, QGS. The CDR3 consists of 24 residues. The V and J ends lost 1 base and 0 bases, in that order; junction bases with no gene match: 25. The CDR3 reads CALGERYFLADLGDTPADTDKLIF. The CDR3 region has the DNA TGTGCTCTTGGGGAACGATACTTCCTAGCCGATTTGGGGGATACGCCCGCTGACACCGATAAACTCATCTTT.

The J gene is TRDJ1, the V gene TRDV2, with D maybe TRDD3 (5 bases). Germline-derived CDR1 and CDR2 are GEAIGNYY and EKD. There are 14 residues in the CDR3. V lost 9 bases to trimming and J lost 0 bases, with 16 bases between them. Here the CDR3 reads CATRGAPYTDKLIF. For the CDR3, the DNA is TGTGCCACAAGGGGGGCACCGTACACCGATAAACTCATCTTT.

The chain couples TRDV1 to TRDJ1, with D maybe TRDD2 (5 bases). This CDR3 has 17 amino acids. V was trimmed by 4 bases and J by 0 bases, leaving 18 bases between them. CDR1 and CDR2 from the germline V gene are TSWWSYY and QGS. The DNA of the CDR3 is TGTGCTCTTGGGGGCCTCCTTCGCCCGAAGTACACCGATAAACTCATCTTT. Translated, it gives CALGGLLRPKYTDKLIF.

This clone was counted a few times. The J gene is TRDJ1, the V gene TRDV1; D ambiguous. Trimming removed 1 base from V and 4 bases from J, with 13 bases in between. CDR1 is TSWWSYY and CDR2 is QGS in the germline V gene. The CDR3 has 15 residues. The DNA for the CDR3 is TGTGCTCTTGGGGAACCCTCCAATTGTGGCGATAAACTCATCTTT. The encoded protein is CALGEPSNCGDKLIF.

This clone appeared once. Other DNA sequences in the same sample also yield this CDR3. The chain recombines TRDV1 with TRDJ1; 8 nucleotides align to TRDD3. The CDR3 contains 19 residues. Germline V lookup: CDR1 TSWWSYY, CDR2 QGS. V lost 5 bases to trimming and J lost 0 bases; unmatched junction nucleotides: 17. CDR3 nucleotides: TGTGCTCTTGGGCCCCTAAAAACTGGGGGCCCAACGTACACCGATAAACTCATCTTT. Amino acids: CALGPLKTGGPTYTDKLIF.

J is TRDJ1 and V is TRDV1; 9 bases agree with TRDD3. The CDR3 totals 24 residues. Trimming removed 2 bases from V and 0 bases from J; junction bases left unmatched: 28. Germline V gene sequence: CDR1 TSWWSYY, CDR2 QGS. The CDR3 region is CALGESLNVHYVNWGKEYTDKLIF. Written as DNA, the CDR3 is TGTGCTCTTGGGGAAAGTTTAAATGTTCACTACGTCAACTGGGGGAAGGAGTACACCGATAAACTCATCTTT.

This clone has just a few counts. The chain joins TRDV1 to TRDJ1; 9 bases map to TRDD3. This CDR3 comprises 30 residues. Germline loops: CDR1 TSWWSYY, CDR2 QGS. The V segment lost 0 bases and the J segment 2 bases; nucleotides outside the gene matches: 46. The DNA for the CDR3 is TGTGCTCTTGGGGAACTACTCTGGCCGCGAAGGGGCCAGCCGACAAGGGGAATCCCTTACTGGGGGACTCCGACCGATAAACTCATCTTT. It translates to CALGELLWPRRGQPTRGIPYWGTPTDKLIF.

This chain uses TRDV1 with TRDJ1; D is unresolved. The CDR3 is 18 amino acids. The germline gives CDR1 TSWWSYY, CDR2 QGS. V was trimmed by 4 bases and J by 0 bases, leaving 21 bases between them. CDR3 sequence: CALGGQNGPSSYTDKLIF. DNA for the CDR3: TGTGCTCTTGGGGGCCAAAATGGGCCCTCCTCTTACACCGATAAACTCATCTTT.

The chain recombines TRDV1 with TRDJ1; 9 positions agree with TRDD3. V was pared by 5 bases and J by 0 bases, with 19 bases of the junction left unmatched. The CDR3 is made up of 20 amino acids. Germline V gene data show CDR1 as TSWWSYY and CDR2 as QGS. CDR3 loop: CALGSLPCTGGTLYTDKLIF. The CDR3, as DNA: TGTGCTCTTGGGTCCCTTCCCTGTACTGGGGGAACACTGTACACCGATAAACTCATCTTT.

The rearrangement links TRDV1 to TRDJ1; no definite D call. Between the trimmed V and J ends, which lost 5 bases and 0 bases, there was a span of 25 bases. The CDR3 totals 19 residues. Germline V lookup: CDR1 TSWWSYY, CDR2 QGS. For the CDR3, the DNA is TGTGCTCTTGGGTCTCCTCCAGGGGCCCTTGATGCGTACACCGATAAACTCATCTTT. Its translation: CALGSPPGALDAYTDKLIF.

The V gene is TRDV1, the J gene TRDJ1; TRDD3 might be the D (5 bases). Trimming left V 0 bases short and J 0 bases short, with 17 bases between. Germline V CDR1 and CDR2: TSWWSYY, QGS. The length of the CDR3 is 18 residues. The CDR3 DNA sequence: TGTGCTCTTGGGGAACTCGGTAAATTCTGGGTCGACACCGATAAACTCATCTTT. Residues: CALGELGKFWVDTDKLIF.

The chain recombines TRDV1 with TRDJ1, with a weak D call TRDD2 (7 bases). V lost 2 bases to trimming and J lost 2 bases, with 30 bases between them. The CDR3 is 21 residues long. In germline, CDR1 is TSWWSYY, CDR2 QGS. The DNA for the CDR3 is TGTGCTCTTGGGGAAGCATATTCCCTCCCTTTCCTACGGGATAGGACCGATAAACTCATCTTT. This gives the protein CALGEAYSLPFLRDRTDKLIF.